One sample yielded the 31 T cell receptor beta chains listed below, sequenced in a study of cytomegalovirus exposure and HLA in healthy donors. PCR used 60 Vbeta primers and 13 Jbeta primers. Here immunoSEQ multiplex PCR was the method, and the copy in TCRdb shows in-frame clones only, minus some. Among 150,000 to 200,000 clones listed, 78% were seen once. The sequenced sample was PBMCs. These receptors originate from a woman in her forties in good health and CMV-seronegative.

About this clone: One end of the junction fails to match germline, which may point to a read error. The chain recombines TRBV4-1 with TRBJ2-7; maybe TRBD1 (6 bases). Germline CDR1 reads MGHRA; CDR2 reads YSYEKL. The CDR3 spans 11 residues. The CDR3 nucleotides are TGCGCCAGCAGCCAAGGGGGGCGCAAATCATTC. Its translation: CASSQGGRKSF.

This chain connects TRBV7-9 to TRBJ1-6; weak D call: TRBD1 (6 bases). The germline V and J ends were trimmed by 5 bases and 5 bases, with 13 bases remaining between them. CDR1 is SEHNR, CDR2 FQNEAQ, per germline (reference sequence). This CDR3 contains 15 residues. The CDR3 DNA reads as TGTGCCAGCAGCCCTGGCCAGGGGAATAATTCACCCCTCCACTTT. As protein: CASSPGQGNNSPLHF.

The gene calls are TRBV19 and TRBJ1-2; D is possibly TRBD1 (5 bases). Germline-derived CDR1 and CDR2 are LNHDA and SQIVND (reference sequence). Trimming shortened V by 6 bases and J by 4 bases, and 9 bases separated the two germline ends. The length of the CDR3 is 12 residues. The CDR3 reads CASRQARYGYTF. Written as DNA, the CDR3 is TGTGCCAGTAGACAGGCTCGCTATGGCTACACCTTC. The full variable domain, rest sourced from reference TRBV19 and TRBJ1-2, is DGGITQSPKYLFRKEGQNVTLSCEQNLNHDAMYWYRQDPGQGLRLIYYSQIVNDFQKGDIAEGYSVSREKKESFPLTVTSAQKNPTAFYLCASRQARYGYTFGSGTRLTVV.

This clone appeared once. The chain joins TRBV27 to TRBJ1-1; 7 bases are shared with TRBD1. This CDR3 spans 16 amino acids. Per the germline V gene, CDR1 is MNHEY and CDR2 is SMNVEV (reference sequence). V shed 6 bases and J 0 bases; nucleotides not matched to a gene: 10. Here the CDR3 reads CASRLLGTVMNTEAFF. The CDR3 DNA reads TGTGCCAGCAGACTCCTAGGGACAGTCATGAACACTGAAGCTTTCTTT.

The V call is TRBV11-3, the J call TRBJ2-7; TRBD1 agrees at 11 bases. The V and J ends lost 3 bases and 1 base, in that order; junction bases with no gene match: 2. The CDR3 runs 15 residues. Germline CDR1 is SGHNT and CDR2 is YENEEA. In DNA form, the CDR3 reads TGTGCCAGCAGCTTGGGACAGGGGGTTTCCTACGAGCAGTACTTC. Protein product: CASSLGQGVSYEQYF.

The gene calls are TRBV29-1 and TRBJ2-1, with 12 bases aligning to TRBD2. V lost 4 bases, J lost 2 bases, and 0 bases stayed unmatched. CDR3 size: 14 residues. Germline V CDR1 and CDR2: SQVTM, ANQGSEA. The CDR3 spells CSVASGGAYNEQFF. CDR3 nucleotides: TGCAGCGTTGCTAGCGGGGGGGCCTACAATGAGCAGTTCTTC.

The chain is built from TRBV25-1 and TRBJ2-7; 10 nucleotides align to TRBD1. The V and J ends lost 6 bases and 6 bases, in that order; junction bases with no gene match: 8. Germline CDR1 reads MGHDK; CDR2 reads SYGVNS. The CDR3 contains 14 residues. For the CDR3, the DNA is TGTGCCAGCAGCACCGGGACAGGGGATGTCGAGCAGTACTTC. Its protein product is CASSTGTGDVEQYF.

The chain employs TRBV6-1 and TRBJ1-2, with D perhaps matching TRBD1 (5 bases). V lost 2 bases and J 1 base, leaving 14 bases between the germline ends. This CDR3 has 16 amino acids. Germline CDR1 and CDR2: MNHNS and SASEGT. The CDR3 reads CASSEHVTANNYGYTF. The DNA for the CDR3 is TGTGCCAGCAGTGAACACGTGACAGCAAATAACTATGGCTACACCTTC.

The chain combines TRBV9 with TRBJ1-1; no clear D gene. Deletions cut 3 bases from V and 0 bases from J, with 6 bases between. The CDR3 is 13 amino acids. The germline CDR1 and CDR2 sequences are SGDLS and YYNGEE. The CDR3 DNA follows: TGTGCCAGCAGCGAAACAGTGAACACTGAAGCTTTCTTT. Translated: CASSETVNTEAFF. The full variable domain, rest sourced from reference TRBV9 and TRBJ1-1, is DSGVTQTPKHLITATGQRVTLRCSPRSGDLSVYWYQQSLDQGLQFLIQYYNGEERAKGNILERFSAQQFPDLHSELNLSSLELGDSALYFCASSETVNTEAFFGQGTRLTVV.

This chain links TRBV7-8 with TRBJ2-3; 7 bases agree with TRBD2. This CDR3 is built from 15 residues. Germline loops: CDR1 SGHVS, CDR2 FQNEAQ. The V segment lost 1 base and the J segment 0 bases; nucleotides outside the gene matches: 1. The DNA for the CDR3 is TGTGCCAGCAGCTTAGAACTAGCGAGCACAGATACGCAGTATTTT. It codes for CASSLELASTDTQYF.

The CDR3 region is CAIHGGSSYNEQFF. The CDR3, as DNA: TGTGCCATCCACGGGGGTAGCTCCTACAATGAGCAGTTCTTC. The chain couples TRBV28 to TRBJ2-1; maybe TRBD2 (6 bases). CDR3 length equals 14 residues. Trimming cost V 10 bases and J 0 bases, with 13 bases left between them. CDR1 is MDHEN and CDR2 is SYDVKM in the germline V gene.

The V and J genes are TRBV2 and TRBJ2-7; a possible D gene is TRBD1 (6 bases). V was clipped by 6 bases and J by 5 bases, with 17 bases between them. Germline V gene data show CDR1 as SNHLY and CDR2 as FYNNEI. The CDR3 length is 14 residues. The CDR3 here is CASRAQGRSHEQYF. The CDR3 nucleotides read TGTGCCAGCAGGGCTCAGGGGAGATCCCACGAGCAGTACTTC.

This rearrangement joins TRBV5-4 to TRBJ1-1; TRBD1 might be the D (5 bases). Germline loops: CDR1 SGHNT, CDR2 YYREEE (reference sequence). The CDR3 runs 14 residues. Between the trimmed V and J ends, which lost 0 bases and 3 bases, there was a span of 9 bases. The CDR3 nucleotides read TGTGCCAGCAGCTTGGGGGGGGAATACACTGAAGCTTTCTTT. Translating it yields CASSLGGEYTEAFF.

The chain recombines TRBV19 with TRBJ1-5; 12 bases are shared with TRBD1. Per the germline V gene, CDR1 is LNHDA and CDR2 is SQIVND (reference sequence). This CDR3 spans 14 amino acids. The V gene end was trimmed by 3 bases and the J gene end by 7 bases; junction bases not matched to a gene: 1. CDR3 loop: CASSIGTGGQPQHF. CDR3 nucleotide sequence: TGTGCCAGTAGTATTGGGACAGGGGGCCAGCCCCAGCATTTT.

V is TRBV6-1 and J is TRBJ1-2, with 9 bases matching TRBD1. Trimming removed 2 bases from V and 13 bases from J; junction bases left unmatched: 11. Per germline, CDR1 MNHNS and CDR2 SASEGT. The CDR3 consists of 14 residues. Written as DNA, the CDR3 is TGTGCCAGCAGTGAATACGACAGGGGGACGCGCTGCACCTTC. Protein: CASSEYDRGTRCTF.

The chain carries TRBV4-1 and TRBJ1-1; D is uncertain. The CDR3 is 17 residues long. Trimming took off 0 bases at V and 0 bases at J, with 14 bases between the two ends. Per germline, CDR1 MGHRA and CDR2 YSYEKL. In DNA, the CDR3 is TGCGCCAGCAGCCAAGATAATGCGGTGAAGATGAACACTGAAGCTTTCTTT. Its protein product is CASSQDNAVKMNTEAFF.

The rearrangement joins TRBV6-5 to TRBJ1-5; TRBD1 matches at 8 bases. V gave up 8 bases and J gave up 7 bases; unmatched junction bases: 10. The germline V gene encodes CDR1 MNHEY and CDR2 SVGAGI. This CDR3 comprises 14 residues. The CDR3 DNA reads as TGTGCCAGCTGTCAGGGGGCGAGGGGGCAGCCCCAGCATTTT. Its translation: CASCQGARGQPQHF.

The CDR3 DNA sequence: TGCGCCAGCAGTTTCGGGGACAGGGAAGAAGAGACCCAGTACTTC. Its protein product is CASSFGDREEETQYF. The V gene is TRBV5-1, the J gene TRBJ2-5, with TRBD1 identical over 9 bases. This CDR3 comprises 15 residues. The germline V gene has CDR1 SGHRS and CDR2 YFSETQ. After removal of 5 bases from V and 3 bases from J, the junction contained 8 bases not matched to a gene.

This clone was detected only once. The V and J genes are TRBV5-1 and TRBJ2-1, with D possibly TRBD2 on 7 matching bases. The CDR3 has 15 residues. Germline CDR1 reads SGHRS; CDR2 reads YFSETQ. The ends were cut back, 2 bases at V and 8 bases at J, with 17 bases in the middle. CDR3 protein: CASSFLGPGGDEQFF. The CDR3 region has the DNA TGCGCCAGCAGCTTCTTAGGTCCGGGGGGCGATGAGCAGTTCTTC.

The chain couples TRBV7-9 to TRBJ1-2; possible D gene TRBD1, 5 bases. V was trimmed by 6 bases and J by 5 bases, leaving 16 bases between them. Germline V gene data show CDR1 as SEHNR and CDR2 as FQNEAQ (reference sequence). The CDR3 is 14 residues long. The chain's CDR3 is CASSSRGGPYGYTF. The CDR3 region has the DNA TGTGCCAGCAGTTCTCGGGGGGGACCTTATGGCTACACCTTC.

The CDR3 nucleotides read TGTGCCAGCAGCTTAAATCCCAGGGGGCTTTCTCGGGCGCAGTTTAACTATGGCTACACCTTC. Translating gives CASSLNPRGLSRAQFNYGYTF. The chain joins TRBV13 to TRBJ1-2, with TRBD1 matching over 8 bases. CDR1 is PRHDT, CDR2 FYEKMQ, per germline (reference sequence). This CDR3 has 21 residues. V dropped 2 bases and J dropped 1; count of bases not matched to a gene: 21.

The genes are TRBV19 and TRBJ2-1; maybe TRBD1 (6 bases). This CDR3 is built from 15 residues. V lost 8 bases to trimming and J lost 4 bases, with 18 bases between them. Germline CDR1 and CDR2: LNHDA and SQIVND (reference sequence). This CDR3 reads CASWDTRNAYNEQFF. CDR3 in DNA: TGTGCCAGTTGGGACACGAGAAACGCTTACAATGAGCAGTTCTTC.

The chain uses TRBV5-8 and TRBJ1-3; D gene uncertain. V was clipped by 7 bases and J by 4 bases, with 3 bases between them. CDR3 length: 10 amino acids. CDR1 is SGHTS and CDR2 is YDEGEE in the germline V gene. The chain's CDR3 is CASGGNTIYF. The CDR3, as DNA: TGTGCCAGCGGCGGAAACACCATATATTTT.

V is TRBV19 and J is TRBJ2-5; 9 bases are a match to TRBD1. V trimming: 8 bases; J trimming: 3 bases; junction bases outside the gene matches: 7. Germline V CDR1 and CDR2: LNHDA, SQIVND (reference sequence). CDR3 size: 14 residues. CDR3 nucleotides: TGTGCCAGTCGTGACAGGGGGGGTAAAGAGACCCAGTACTTC. The encoded protein is CASRDRGGKETQYF.

This sequence joins TRBV2 and TRBJ1-1; tentatively, D is TRBD1 (5 bases). The length of the CDR3 is 13 residues. Trimming stripped 4 bases from V and 3 bases from J, with 9 bases between. Looked up from germline, CDR1 is SNHLY and CDR2 is FYNNEI. CDR3: CASSVRGDTEAFF. CDR3 DNA sequence: TGTGCCAGCAGTGTCCGGGGGGACACTGAAGCTTTCTTT.

The rearrangement uses TRBV5-1 and TRBJ2-3; unclear D gene. V lost 5 bases and J 0 bases, leaving 16 bases between the germline ends. Per germline, CDR1 SGHRS and CDR2 YFSETQ. This CDR3 has 16 residues. The CDR3 sequence is CASSSLSVSSTDTQYF. CDR3 bases: TGCGCCAGCAGTTCTCTGAGCGTATCTAGCACAGATACGCAGTATTTT.

This chain joins TRBV5-1 and TRBJ1-3; 7 bases are a match to TRBD1. The CDR3 totals 13 residues. Germline CDR1 and CDR2: SGHRS and YFSETQ. V gave up 4 bases and J gave up 7 bases; unmatched junction bases: 5. CDR3 protein: CASSGDSLNTIYF. CDR3 sequence (DNA): TGCGCCAGCAGCGGGGACAGTCTTAACACCATATATTTT.

The chain recombines TRBV6-6 with TRBJ2-1; D gene ambiguous. Germline V gene lookup returns CDR1 MNHNY and CDR2 SVGAGI (reference sequence). Trimming shortened V by 5 bases and J by 7 bases, and 9 bases separated the two germline ends. The CDR3 length is 12 residues. CDR3 nucleotide sequence: TGTGCCAGCAGTAGCCGTTATAATGAGCAGTTCTTC. Translated, it gives CASSSRYNEQFF.

This clone has only a few counts. The chain carries TRBV4-2 and TRBJ1-4; D possibly corresponds to TRBD1 (5 bases). CDR1 and CDR2 from the germline V gene are LGHNA and YNFKEQ. The CDR3 is 14 amino acids. Trimming took 1 base from V and 8 from J, leaving 11 bases between them. Here the CDR3 DNA reads TGTGCCAGCAGCCAAGGGGGGGTCTGGGAAAAACTGTTTTTT. Translated: CASSQGGVWEKLFF.

The rearrangement joins TRBV5-1 to TRBJ2-7, with unresolved D. Per germline, CDR1 SGHRS and CDR2 YFSETQ. CDR3 size: 14 residues. V gave up 0 bases and J gave up 0 bases, with 7 bases separating them. This chain's CDR3 is CASSLETFSYEQYF. The CDR3 DNA sequence: TGCGCCAGCAGCTTGGAGACTTTCTCCTACGAGCAGTACTTC.

The CDR3 protein is CASSGRDRVASGLNYEQYF. Here the CDR3 DNA reads TGTGCCAGCAGCGGCCGGGACAGGGTGGCTAGCGGGCTCAACTACGAGCAGTACTTC. This chain connects TRBV5-6 to TRBJ2-7; a weak D match, TRBD1 (9 bases). Germline V gene data show CDR1 as SGHDT and CDR2 as YYEEEE. The length of the CDR3 is 19 residues. The V end was cut by 4 bases, the J end by 3 bases, with 29 bases between.